These 26 T cell receptor beta chains originate from one sample sequenced in a study of identical twins (dated by TCRdb to 2016 to 2018). Library generation was performed with 5' RACE. Instrument used: Illumina HiSeq 2000. TCRdb handled the public reads itself, with Q25 trimming in fastp and clone calling in MiXCR, and kept productive beta chains. Here each entry gathers all rows of one CDR3 protein and keeps the most common genes and DNA. The sample contains about 460,000 distinct CDR3 sequences, 14% of them found a single time. The ten largest clones represent around 0.48% of the sample. These sequences were also reported in another study, on yellow fever vaccine responses in identical twins.

The specimen sequenced was CD4+ T cells sorted from blood. Receptors originate from a woman aged 18 to 35 in good health.

This chain links TRBV6-2 or TRBV6-3 with TRBJ2-5; perhaps TRBD1 as D (6 bases). The germline gives CDR1 MNHEY, CDR2 SVGEGT. The CDR3 totals 14 residues. Trimming stripped 7 bases from V and 5 bases from J, with 17 bases between. For the CDR3, the DNA is TGTGCCAGCAACCTACAGGGACCTATCGAGACCCAGTACTTC. As protein: CASNLQGPIETQYF.

This clonotype was detected a few times. This chain connects TRBV9 to TRBJ2-7; TRBD2 matches 8 bases. J lost 5 bases, V lost 4 bases, and 11 bases had no gene match. CDR3 length: 15 amino acids. Germline lookup yields CDR1 SGDLS and CDR2 YYNGEE. The CDR3 reads CASSPGTSRSDEQYF. In DNA, the CDR3 is TGTGCCAGCAGCCCTGGGACTAGTCGGTCCGACGAGCAGTACTTC.

This sequence joins TRBV20-1 and TRBJ2-1, with 11 bases that match TRBD2. This CDR3 spans 16 amino acids. Trimming at V came to 3 bases and at J to 2 bases, leaving 6 bases not matched to a gene. CDR1 is DFQATT, CDR2 SNEGSKA, per germline (reference sequence). In DNA, the CDR3 is TGCAGTGCTAGCACCCTAGCGGGAGGAACCTACAATGAGCAGTTCTTC. Amino acids: CSASTLAGGTYNEQFF.

The rearrangement links TRBV5-1 to TRBJ2-5; TRBD2 aligns across 8 bases. CDR3 length: 14 amino acids. The junction had 6 bases not matched to a gene; V was cut back by 5 bases and J by 3 bases. Germline CDR1 and CDR2: SGHRS and YFSETQ. For the CDR3, the DNA is TGCGCCAGCAGAATTAACGGGGGGGAAGAGACCCAGTACTTC. It translates to CASRINGGEETQYF.

This clonotype was counted many times. J is TRBJ2-7 and V is TRBV10-2; 10 nucleotides agree with TRBD1. The CDR3 spans 14 residues. CDR1 and CDR2 (germline): WSHSY, SAAADI. The V gene end was trimmed by 6 bases and the J gene end by 3 bases; junction bases not matched to a gene: 5. The CDR3 DNA reads as TGCGCCAGCAGAGACAGGACAGGGGGCTACGAGCAGTACTTC. Protein: CASRDRTGGYEQYF.

The chain links TRBV15 to TRBJ2-5; 9 bases are a match to TRBD1. Germline lookup yields CDR1 LNHNV and CDR2 YYDKDF (reference sequence). The CDR3 consists of 14 residues. The V segment lost 0 bases and the J segment 9 bases; nucleotides outside the gene matches: 5. The CDR3 bases are TGTGCCACCAGCAGAGATGGGGGACAGGGATCCCAGTACTTC. As protein: CATSRDGGQGSQYF.

The J gene is TRBJ2-7, the V gene TRBV6-1; a weak D match, TRBD1 (6 bases). Deletions cut 7 bases from V and 3 bases from J, with 16 bases between. Germline loops: CDR1 MNHNS, CDR2 SASEGT. CDR3 length: 14 amino acids. The chain's CDR3 is CASTSGEKGYEQYF. CDR3 coding DNA: TGTGCCAGCACCTCAGGGGAAAAGGGCTACGAGCAGTACTTC.

The rearrangement joins TRBV4-3 to TRBJ2-7, with 9 nucleotides matching TRBD2. V lost 1 base to trimming and J lost 1 base; unmatched junction nucleotides: 5. The germline CDR1 and CDR2 sequences are LGHNA and YSLEER. This CDR3 spans 16 amino acids. The CDR3 bases are TGCGCCAGCAGCCAAGTTGGGACTAGCAAATCCTACGAGCAGTACTTC. It codes for CASSQVGTSKSYEQYF.

This clonotype was seen only a few times. CDR3 DNA sequence: TGTGCCACCAGCAGTTTACAGGGAAACTCCTACGAGCAGTACTTC. It specifies CATSSLQGNSYEQYF. The chain has TRBV15 and TRBJ2-7, with a weak D call TRBD1 (6 bases). Trimming shortened V by 3 bases and J by 0 bases, and 12 bases separated the two germline ends. The germline gives CDR1 LNHNV, CDR2 YYDKDF (reference sequence). CDR3 size: 15 residues.

There are a few counts of this clonotype. The chain uses TRBV2 and TRBJ2-5, with TRBD2 matching 11 bases. The germline CDR1 and CDR2 sequences are SNHLY and FYNNEI. This CDR3 has 15 amino acids. With 8 bases clipped from V and 6 bases from J, the junction kept 11 bases outside the gene matches. CDR3 nucleotides: TGTGCCAGCCGTAAGACTAGCGGGGAGTTGAAGACCCAGTACTTC. It encodes CASRKTSGELKTQYF. The full variable domain, in which reference TRBV2 and TRBJ2-5 provide the parts outside the CDR3, is EPEVTQTPSHQVTQMGQEVILRCVPISNHLYFYWYRQILGQKVEFLVSFYNNEISEKSEIFDDQFSVERPDGSNFTLKIRSTKLEDSAMYFCASRKTSGELKTQYFGPGTRLLVL.

This clonotype was counted a single time. This chain links TRBV5-1 with TRBJ2-6; D gene uncertain. Germline CDR1 SGHRS, CDR2 YFSETQ. Trimming cost V 0 bases and J 0 bases, with 10 bases left between them. The CDR3 is made up of 17 amino acids. The chain's CDR3 is CASSLASRSSGANVLTF. CDR3 bases: TGCGCCAGCAGCTTGGCCTCCCGGAGCTCTGGGGCCAACGTCCTGACTTTC.

This clonotype was seen a few times. The rearrangement joins TRBV20-1 to TRBJ2-3, with TRBD2 as a possible D gene (5 bases). The CDR3 totals 12 residues. V lost 5 bases to trimming and J lost 0 bases, with 6 bases between them. Looked up from germline, CDR1 is DFQATT and CDR2 is SNEGSKA (reference sequence). CDR3 region: CSAERSTDTQYF. The CDR3 DNA reads as TGCAGTGCTGAGCGGAGCACAGATACGCAGTATTTT.

This clonotype was recorded a few times. The chain couples TRBV7-9 to TRBJ1-4; the D is unclear. V dropped 2 bases and J dropped 8 bases, with 9 bases sitting between them. The CDR3 consists of 13 residues. Germline V gene data show CDR1 as SEHNR and CDR2 as FQNEAQ (reference sequence). The CDR3 DNA sequence: TGTGCCAGCAGCTTATCAGGAAAAGAAAAACTGTTTTTT. It codes for CASSLSGKEKLFF.

This clonotype was observed many times. CDR3 sequence reads: CASSSLVSGANVLTF. The CDR3 DNA sequence: TGCGCCAGCAGCTCCCTGGTCTCTGGGGCCAACGTCCTGACTTTC. The gene calls are TRBV5-1 and TRBJ2-6, with D unclear. From germline, CDR1 is SGHRS and CDR2 YFSETQ. This CDR3 is built from 15 residues. V lost 3 bases and J lost 0, with 7 bases in between.

The V gene is TRBV4-3, the J gene TRBJ2-1, with 10 bases matching TRBD1. The V gene end was trimmed by 2 bases and the J gene end by 4 bases; junction bases not matched to a gene: 11. CDR1 is LGHNA and CDR2 is YSLEER in the germline V gene. This CDR3 is 18 amino acids long. Here the CDR3 reads CASSQKRSGTGVYNEQFF. The CDR3 DNA sequence: TGCGCCAGCAGCCAAAAAAGGTCCGGGACAGGGGTTTACAATGAGCAGTTCTTC.

This clonotype turned up a few times. V gene TRBV29-1 combines with J gene TRBJ2-5, with D possibly being TRBD1 or TRBD2 (6 bases each). The length of the CDR3 is 12 residues. Germline assignment: CDR1 SQVTM and CDR2 ANQGSEA. Trimming took off 4 bases at V and 5 bases at J, with 11 bases between the two ends. Written as DNA, the CDR3 is TGCAGCGTTGTAGGGGGGCAGGAGACCCAGTACTTC. Its translation: CSVVGGQETQYF. The whole variable domain, remainder taken from reference TRBV29-1 and TRBJ2-5, is SAVISQKPSRDICQRGTSLTIQCQVDSQVTMMFWYRQQPGQSLTLIATANQGSEATYESGFVIDKFPISRPNLTFSTLTVSNMSPEDSSIYLCSVVGGQETQYFGPGTRLLVL.

This clonotype was seen many times. CDR3 residues: CASSPQGGRSTDTQYF. The CDR3 coding sequence is TGCGCCAGCAGCCCGCAAGGCGGGAGAAGCACAGATACGCAGTATTTT. V and J are TRBV4-3 and TRBJ2-3; TRBD2 aligns across 7 bases. This CDR3 is 16 amino acids long. The germline V gene encodes CDR1 LGHNA and CDR2 YSLEER. The J segment lost 0 bases and the V segment lost 4 bases, leaving 7 bases of the junction unmatched.

This clonotype was detected ten times or more. The chain employs TRBV12-3 or TRBV12-4 and TRBJ2-7, with 8 bases matching TRBD2. After removal of 2 bases from V and 3 bases from J, the junction contained 6 bases not matched to a gene. This CDR3 has 15 residues. CDR3 DNA: TGTGCCAGCAGTTTATGGAAGCGGGAGCTCTACGAGCAGTACTTC. Protein: CASSLWKRELYEQYF.

There are a few counts of this clonotype. This sequence joins TRBV28 and TRBJ2-1; TRBD2 matches 15 bases. Losses at the gene ends were 4 bases for V and 2 bases for J; bases not matched to a gene: 9. This CDR3 is 19 amino acids long. The germline gives CDR1 MDHEN, CDR2 SYDVKM. CDR3 sequence reads: CASSSVGTSGGPAYNEQFF. CDR3 bases: TGTGCCAGCAGTTCCGTCGGGACTAGCGGGGGGCCCGCCTACAATGAGCAGTTCTTC.

This clonotype was seen only a few times. This rearrangement joins TRBV6-5 to TRBJ2-7; a possible D gene is TRBD2 (6 bases). Trimming cost V 2 bases and J 5 bases, with 13 bases left between them. Germline assignment: CDR1 MNHEY and CDR2 SVGAGI. The CDR3 runs to 14 residues. This chain's CDR3 is CASSYPSGADEQYF. In nucleotides, the CDR3 is TGTGCCAGCAGTTACCCCTCGGGAGCAGACGAGCAGTACTTC.

This chain links TRBV4-1 with TRBJ2-7, with TRBD1 matching 7 bases. The V gene's germline CDR1 is MGHRA and CDR2 YSYEKL. The CDR3 covers 15 residues. With 1 base clipped from V and 5 bases from J, the junction kept 8 bases outside the gene matches. The CDR3 nucleotides are TGCGCCAGCAGCCAAGCCCCGACAGGGCCCCACGAGCAGTACTTC. It yields the protein CASSQAPTGPHEQYF.

The chain joins TRBV12-3 or TRBV12-4 to TRBJ2-6; no definite D call. This CDR3 spans 14 amino acids. Trimming shortened V by 6 bases and J by 4 bases, and 10 bases separated the two germline ends. The CDR3 loop is CASSRMGGANVLTF. CDR3 in DNA: TGTGCCAGCAGCCGGATGGGGGGGGCCAACGTCCTGACTTTC.

The chain couples TRBV4-3 to TRBJ2-1; TRBD2 agrees at 11 bases. The V segment lost 3 bases and the J segment 4 bases; nucleotides outside the gene matches: 11. CDR1 is LGHNA and CDR2 is YSLEER in the germline V gene. The length of the CDR3 is 18 residues. Written as DNA, the CDR3 is TGCGCCAGCAGCCATTCCCATTGGGCTAGCGGGAGGTACAATGAGCAGTTCTTC. Its translation: CASSHSHWASGRYNEQFF.

This chain joins TRBV29-1 and TRBJ2-7; no reliable D call. Deletions cut 6 bases from V and 5 bases from J, with 14 bases between. The CDR3 is 12 amino acids. Germline V lookup: CDR1 SQVTM, CDR2 ANQGSEA. The CDR3 sequence is CSVDTSSNEQYF. CDR3 bases: TGCAGCGTCGATACTTCCTCTAACGAGCAGTACTTC.

The genes are TRBV21-1 and TRBJ2-7; the D call TRBD1 from the table was never checked on the DNA. TRBV21-1 is an annotated pseudogene. The CDR3 is 13 amino acids. CDR3 region: CASSKTLIYEQYF. Written as DNA, the CDR3 is TGTGCCAGCAGCAAAACCCTGATCTACGAGCAGTACTTC.

This chain uses TRBV28 with TRBJ2-3, with TRBD2 matching over 16 bases. V shed 8 bases and J 5 bases; nucleotides not matched to a gene: 10. Germline V lookup: CDR1 MDHEN, CDR2 SYDVKM. The CDR3 is 17 amino acids. The CDR3 is CASGLPGLAGGQDTQYF. The CDR3 DNA is TGTGCCAGCGGACTCCCGGGACTAGCGGGAGGGCAAGATACGCAGTATTTT.